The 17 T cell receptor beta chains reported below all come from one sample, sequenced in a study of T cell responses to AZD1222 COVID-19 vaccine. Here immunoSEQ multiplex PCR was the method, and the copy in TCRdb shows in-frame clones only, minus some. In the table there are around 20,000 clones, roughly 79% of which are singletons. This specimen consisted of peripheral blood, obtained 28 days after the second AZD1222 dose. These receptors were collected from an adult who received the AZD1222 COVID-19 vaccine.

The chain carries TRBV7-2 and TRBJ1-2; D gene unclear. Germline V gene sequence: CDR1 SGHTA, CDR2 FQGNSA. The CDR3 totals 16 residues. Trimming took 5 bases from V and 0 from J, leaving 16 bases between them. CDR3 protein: CASSDRQGRTNYGYTF. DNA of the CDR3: TGTGCCAGCAGCGACCGACAAGGGCGAACTAACTATGGCTACACCTTC.

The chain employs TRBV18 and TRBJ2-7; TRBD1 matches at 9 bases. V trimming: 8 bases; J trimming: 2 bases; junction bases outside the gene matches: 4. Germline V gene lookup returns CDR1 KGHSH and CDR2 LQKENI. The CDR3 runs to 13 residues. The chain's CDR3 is CASGQGMTYEQYF. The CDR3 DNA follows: TGTGCCAGCGGACAGGGGATGACCTACGAGCAGTACTTC.

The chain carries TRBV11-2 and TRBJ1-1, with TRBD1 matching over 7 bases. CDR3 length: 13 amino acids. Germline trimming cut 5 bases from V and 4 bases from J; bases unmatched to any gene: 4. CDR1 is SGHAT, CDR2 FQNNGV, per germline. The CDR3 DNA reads TGTGCCAGCAGCATGACAGGGAGCACTGAAGCTTTCTTT. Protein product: CASSMTGSTEAFF.

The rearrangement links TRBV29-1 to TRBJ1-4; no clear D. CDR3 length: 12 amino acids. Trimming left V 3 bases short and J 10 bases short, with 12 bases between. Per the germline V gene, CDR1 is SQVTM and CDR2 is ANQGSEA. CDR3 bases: TGCAGCGTTGATTACGGGGTGGGAAAACTGTTTTTT. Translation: CSVDYGVGKLFF.

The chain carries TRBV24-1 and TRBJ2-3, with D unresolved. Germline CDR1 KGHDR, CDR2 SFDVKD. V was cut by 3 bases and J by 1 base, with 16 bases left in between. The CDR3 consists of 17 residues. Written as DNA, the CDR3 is TGTGCCACCAGTGATCCGTCGTCCCGGTCTGGCACAGATACGCAGTATTTT. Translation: CATSDPSSRSGTDTQYF.

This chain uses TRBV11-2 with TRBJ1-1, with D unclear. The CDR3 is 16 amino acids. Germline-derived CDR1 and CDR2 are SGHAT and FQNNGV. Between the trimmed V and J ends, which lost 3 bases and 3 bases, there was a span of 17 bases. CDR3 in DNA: TGTGCCAGCAGCTTTCACCCCGGGAATGAGTACACTGAAGCTTTCTTT. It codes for CASSFHPGNEYTEAFF.

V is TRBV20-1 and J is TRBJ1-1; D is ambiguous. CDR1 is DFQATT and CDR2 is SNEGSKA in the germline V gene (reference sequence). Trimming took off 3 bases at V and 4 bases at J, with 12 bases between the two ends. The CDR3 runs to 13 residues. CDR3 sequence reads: CSASKRTSTEAFF. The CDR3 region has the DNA TGCAGTGCTAGTAAGCGGACGAGCACTGAAGCTTTCTTT.

In DNA, the CDR3 is TGTGCCAGCAGTCTGTCCCACAGGGGTTCTAATTCACCCCTCCACTTT. Translation: CASSLSHRGSNSPLHF. The chain carries TRBV7-2 and TRBJ1-6; the match to TRBD1 covers 7 bases. Germline CDR1 SGHTA, CDR2 FQGNSA. V lost 6 bases to trimming and J lost 6 bases; unmatched junction nucleotides: 11. The CDR3 extends over 16 amino acids.

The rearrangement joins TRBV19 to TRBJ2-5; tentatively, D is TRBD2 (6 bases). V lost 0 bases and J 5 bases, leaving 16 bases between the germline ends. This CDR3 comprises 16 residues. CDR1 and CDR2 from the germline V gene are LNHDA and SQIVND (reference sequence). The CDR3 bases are TGTGCCAGTAGTATAGAGGGGGACTTTTTATCGGAGACCCAGTACTTC. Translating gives CASSIEGDFLSETQYF.

The CDR3 loop is CASRRGTVNNSPLHF. The CDR3 DNA reads as TGTGCCAGCAGACGCGGGACAGTGAATAATTCACCCCTCCACTTT. The chain uses TRBV6-5 and TRBJ1-6; the match to TRBD1 covers 7 bases. V trimming: 6 bases; J trimming: 5 bases; junction bases outside the gene matches: 7. Per the germline V gene, CDR1 is MNHEY and CDR2 is SVGAGI. The CDR3 is made up of 15 amino acids.

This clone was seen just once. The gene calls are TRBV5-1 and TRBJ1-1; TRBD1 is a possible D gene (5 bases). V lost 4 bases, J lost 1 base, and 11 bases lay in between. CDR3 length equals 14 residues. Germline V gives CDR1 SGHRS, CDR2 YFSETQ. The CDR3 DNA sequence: TGCGCCAGCAGCACGGGGACCGCGAACACTGAAGCTTTCTTT. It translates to CASSTGTANTEAFF.

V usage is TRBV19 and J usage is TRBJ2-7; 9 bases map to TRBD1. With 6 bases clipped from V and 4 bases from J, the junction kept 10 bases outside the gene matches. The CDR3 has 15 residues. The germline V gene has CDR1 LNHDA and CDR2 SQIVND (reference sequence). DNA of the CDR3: TGTGCCAGTAGCCAACTAGGGACAGGGCGTTACGAGCAGTACTTC. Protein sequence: CASSQLGTGRYEQYF.

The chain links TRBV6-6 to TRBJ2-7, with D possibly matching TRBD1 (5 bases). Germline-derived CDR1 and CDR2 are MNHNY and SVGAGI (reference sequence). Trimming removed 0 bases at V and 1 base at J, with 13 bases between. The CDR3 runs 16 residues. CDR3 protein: CASSYSSAGSSYEQYF. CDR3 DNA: TGTGCCAGCAGTTACTCGAGCGCAGGGTCATCCTACGAGCAGTACTTC.

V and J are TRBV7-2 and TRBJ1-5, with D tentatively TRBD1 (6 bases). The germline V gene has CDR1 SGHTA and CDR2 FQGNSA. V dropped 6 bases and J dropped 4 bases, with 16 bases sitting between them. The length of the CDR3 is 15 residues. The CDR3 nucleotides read TGTGCCAGCAGTTCGAGACAGGACGGAAATCAGCCCCAGCATTTT. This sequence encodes CASSSRQDGNQPQHF.

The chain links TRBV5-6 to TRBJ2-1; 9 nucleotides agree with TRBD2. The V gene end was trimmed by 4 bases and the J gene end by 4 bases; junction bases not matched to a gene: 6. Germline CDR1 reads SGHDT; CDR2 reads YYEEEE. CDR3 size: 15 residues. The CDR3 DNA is TGTGCCAGCAGCGTAGCGGGAGCGACGTACAATGAGCAGTTCTTC. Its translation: CASSVAGATYNEQFF.

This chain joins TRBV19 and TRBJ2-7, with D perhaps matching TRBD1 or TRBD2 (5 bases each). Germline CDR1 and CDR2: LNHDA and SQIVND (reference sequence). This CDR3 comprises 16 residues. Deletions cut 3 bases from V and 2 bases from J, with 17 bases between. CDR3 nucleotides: TGTGCCAGTAGTATCGGGGACGGACTCCTACCCTACGAGCAGTACTTC. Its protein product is CASSIGDGLLPYEQYF. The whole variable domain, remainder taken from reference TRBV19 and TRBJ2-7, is DGGITQSPKYLFRKEGQNVTLSCEQNLNHDAMYWYRQDPGQGLRLIYYSQIVNDFQKGDIAEGYSVSREKKESFPLTVTSAQKNPTAFYLCASSIGDGLLPYEQYFGPGTRLTVT.

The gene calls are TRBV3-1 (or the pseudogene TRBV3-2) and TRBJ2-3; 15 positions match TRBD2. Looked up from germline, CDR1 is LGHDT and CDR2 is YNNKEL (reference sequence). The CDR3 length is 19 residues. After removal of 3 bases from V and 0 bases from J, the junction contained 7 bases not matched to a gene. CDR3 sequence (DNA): TGTGCCAGCAGCCAGGCTACCGGGACTAGCGGGAGGAGCACAGATACGCAGTATTTT. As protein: CASSQATGTSGRSTDTQYF.